One sample yielded the 14 T cell receptor beta chains listed below, sequenced in a study of metastatic and nonmetastatic thyroid tumors. None of the patients had undergone any treatment ahead of thyroid surgery. TCRdb re-called clones via MiXCR from the PCR reads. The data contain just under 20,000 clones, approximately 37% of them singletons. Sequencing was carried out using tumor tissue. These receptors all stem from a female donor with papillary thyroid cancer or a benign thyroid nodule (not recorded which). Some clones in this sample may be carry-over from other donors' samples.

The table lists this clone with a few counts. V is TRBV27 and J is TRBJ2-1, with TRBD2 matching over 11 bases. Germline V gene lookup returns CDR1 MNHEY and CDR2 SMNVEV (reference sequence). This CDR3 is 15 amino acids long. J was trimmed by 8 bases and V by 3 bases; bases with no gene match: 6. CDR3 amino acids: CASSFFTSGSDEQFF. The CDR3 nucleotides are TGTGCCAGCAGTTTCTTCACTAGCGGGAGCGATGAGCAGTTCTTC.

This clone has a handful of counts. J is TRBJ2-3 and V is TRBV7-3; D not certain. The V end lost 4 bases, the J end lost 4 bases, and 6 bases lay between the germline ends. The length of the CDR3 is 12 residues. Germline CDR1 SGHTA, CDR2 FQGTGA. CDR3 sequence: CASSSEADTQYF. For the CDR3, the DNA is TGTGCCAGCAGCTCTGAGGCAGATACGCAGTATTTT.

The J gene is TRBJ1-3, the V gene TRBV27; no reliable D call. Germline V gene data show CDR1 as MNHEY and CDR2 as SMNVEV (reference sequence). CDR3 length: 11 amino acids. Trimming took 10 bases from V and 4 from J, leaving 8 bases between them. The CDR3 reads CANLGGNTIYF. DNA of the CDR3: TGTGCCAACCTGGGGGGAAACACCATATATTTT.

V and J are TRBV5-4 and TRBJ2-2, with 8 bases that match TRBD2. The CDR3 sequence is 14 residues long. Germline loops: CDR1 SGHNT, CDR2 YYREEE (reference sequence). V lost 4 bases and J lost 3; bases outside the gene matches: 2. In DNA, the CDR3 is TGTGCCAGCAGCCCGGGGGGGGACACCGGGGAGCTGTTTTTT. The encoded protein is CASSPGGDTGELFF.

J is TRBJ1-4 and V is TRBV9; 8 positions match TRBD1. Germline V gives CDR1 SGDLS, CDR2 YYNGEE. The CDR3 contains 18 residues. The V gene end was trimmed by 0 bases and the J gene end by 1 base; junction bases not matched to a gene: 8. The DNA of the CDR3 is TGTGCCAGCAGCGTAGCAGGGGGCGGATTAGGAACTAATGAAAAACTGTTTTTT. This gives the protein CASSVAGGGLGTNEKLFF.

V gene TRBV18 combines with J gene TRBJ2-7; 9 bases line up with TRBD1. V was pared by 0 bases and J by 5 bases, with 5 bases of the junction left unmatched. The CDR3 is made up of 15 amino acids. Germline-derived CDR1 and CDR2 are KGHSH and LQKENI. The CDR3 DNA reads as TGTGCCAGCTCACCACCGGGACAGGGTGCCCACGAGCAGTACTTC. This sequence encodes CASSPPGQGAHEQYF.

This clone occurred a few times. CDR3 region: CASSTDTAGELFF. DNA of the CDR3: TGCGCCAGCAGCACGGACACGGCCGGGGAGCTGTTTTTT. This chain uses TRBV5-1 with TRBJ2-2; a weak D match, TRBD1 (5 bases). The V end lost 4 bases, the J end lost 6 bases, and 10 bases lay between the germline ends. The CDR3 spans 13 residues. CDR1 SGHRS and CDR2 YFSETQ come from the germline V gene.

The genes are TRBV19 and TRBJ2-7; the match to TRBD2 covers 9 bases. Germline V gives CDR1 LNHDA, CDR2 SQIVND (reference sequence). Germline trimming cut 6 bases from V and 12 bases from J; bases unmatched to any gene: 6. There are 11 residues in the CDR3. As DNA, the CDR3 is TGTGCCAGTAGCCCGGGGACTAGCCTGTACTTC. As protein: CASSPGTSLYF.

Here the CDR3 reads CASSGGAGANVLTF. In DNA form, the CDR3 reads TGTGCCAGTAGTGGGGGAGCTGGGGCCAACGTCCTGACTTTC. The V gene is TRBV19, the J gene TRBJ2-6; D is perhaps TRBD1 or TRBD2 (5 bases each). The ends were cut back, 5 bases at V and 2 bases at J, with 7 bases in the middle. Germline loops: CDR1 LNHDA, CDR2 SQIVND (reference sequence). This CDR3 region has 14 residues.

This clone showed up just a few times. This chain joins TRBV7-6 and TRBJ1-3; D might be TRBD1 (6 bases). The CDR3 is 15 amino acids. Germline V gene sequence: CDR1 SGHVS, CDR2 FNYEAQ. Trimming pared 3 bases from V and 3 bases from J, leaving 12 bases between. This chain's CDR3 is CASSLGGIVGNTIYF. The DNA for the CDR3 is TGTGCCAGCAGCTTGGGGGGCATAGTTGGAAACACCATATATTTT.

This chain uses TRBV4-2 with TRBJ2-1, with D hard to call. V lost 0 bases, J lost 1 base, and 10 bases lay in between. The germline V gene encodes CDR1 LGHNA and CDR2 YNFKEQ. This CDR3 has 16 residues. DNA for the CDR3: TGTGCCAGCAGCCAAGATGCGACGGAGTCCTACAATGAGCAGTTCTTC. This translates into CASSQDATESYNEQFF.

This clone was recorded a few times. The J gene is TRBJ2-7, the V gene TRBV6-1, with 11 bases fitting TRBD1. The V and J ends lost 6 bases and 2 bases, in that order; junction bases with no gene match: 3. There are 14 residues in the CDR3. The germline V gene encodes CDR1 MNHNS and CDR2 SASEGT. The CDR3 region is CASSWGQGAYEQYF. CDR3 bases: TGTGCCAGCAGCTGGGGACAGGGGGCCTACGAGCAGTACTTC.

The genes are TRBV11-2 and TRBJ2-3, with D possibly being TRBD2 (6 bases). Germline CDR1 reads SGHAT; CDR2 reads FQNNGV. The CDR3 is 16 residues long. V shed 3 bases and J shed 1 base, with 14 bases lying between them. CDR3 sequence reads: CASSFGPQRGTDTQYF. CDR3 sequence (DNA): TGTGCCAGCAGCTTCGGACCCCAGCGGGGCACAGATACGCAGTATTTT.

V is TRBV7-3 and J is TRBJ1-1; D is perhaps TRBD1 (6 bases). V was cut by 4 bases and J by 4 bases, with 13 bases left in between. The CDR3 extends over 14 amino acids. The V gene's germline CDR1 is SGHTA and CDR2 FQGTGA. CDR3: CASSSAGQFTEAFF. The CDR3 nucleotides are TGTGCCAGCAGCTCAGCGGGACAATTCACTGAAGCTTTCTTT.